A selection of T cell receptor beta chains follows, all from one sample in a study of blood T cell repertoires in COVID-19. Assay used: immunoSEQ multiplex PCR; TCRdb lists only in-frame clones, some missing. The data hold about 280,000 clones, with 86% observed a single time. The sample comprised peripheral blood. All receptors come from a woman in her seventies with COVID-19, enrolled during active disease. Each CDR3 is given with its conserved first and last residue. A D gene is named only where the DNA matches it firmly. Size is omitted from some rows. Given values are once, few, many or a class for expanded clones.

CDR3 DNA: TGTGCCAGCAGTTTATCGGAACTAGCGGGGGTGCAGTACTTC
CDR3 protein: CASSLSELAGVQYF
J gene: TRBJ2-7
D gene: TRBD2
clone size: -
V gene: TRBV27

CDR3 DNA: TGTGCCAGCAGCTTGGCCCCGGGACAGGGGGGGCATGAGCAGTTCTTC
CDR3 protein: CASSLAPGQGGHEQFF
J gene: TRBJ2-1
D gene: TRBD1
clone size: -
V gene: TRBV5-5

CDR3 DNA: TGTGCCAGCAGCTTGTCCGGGTCAGCAGGGGATACGCAGTATTTT
CDR3 protein: CASSLSGSAGDTQYF
J gene: TRBJ2-3
D gene: -
clone size: -
V gene: TRBV5-5

CDR3 DNA: TGTGCCAGCAGTTCGGGACTCCTATCCACCGGGGAGCTGTTTTTT
CDR3 protein: CASSSGLLSTGELFF
J gene: TRBJ2-2
D gene: -
clone size: -
V gene: TRBV28

CDR3 DNA: TGTGCCAGCAGAGAAACAGGTTATAGCAATCAGCCCCAGCATTTT
CDR3 protein: CASRETGYSNQPQHF
J gene: TRBJ1-5
D gene: -
clone size: -
V gene: TRBV2

CDR3 DNA: TGTGCCAGCAGTTACGCGGTCACGAAGCCCCAGCATTTT
CDR3 protein: CASSYAVTKPQHF
J gene: TRBJ1-5
D gene: -
clone size: few
V gene: TRBV6-5

CDR3 DNA: TGTGCCAGCAGCGCGGGGACAGGGGGTGACACCGGGGAGCTGTTTTTT
CDR3 protein: CASSAGTGGDTGELFF
J gene: TRBJ2-2
D gene: TRBD1
clone size: -
V gene: TRBV5-4

CDR3 DNA: TGTGCCAGCAGCTCCCCTCGAAGTGGCCTCTACAATGAGCAGTTCTTC
CDR3 protein: CASSSPRSGLYNEQFF
J gene: TRBJ2-1
D gene: -
clone size: -
V gene: TRBV3-1/TRBV3-2

CDR3 DNA: TGCGCCAGCAGCCTAGACAGGGCAGGTGCTGGCTACACCTTC
CDR3 protein: CASSLDRAGAGYTF
J gene: TRBJ1-2
D gene: TRBD1
clone size: -
V gene: TRBV4-1

CDR3 DNA: TGTGCCAGCAGTGGGGCAGGGAAAATGGACTTC
CDR3 protein: CASSGAGKMDF
J gene: TRBJ1-2
D gene: -
clone size: -
V gene: TRBV12-3/TRBV12-4

CDR3 DNA: TGTGCCAGCAGTGAACAGAACACTGAAGCTTTCTTT
CDR3 protein: CASSEQNTEAFF
J gene: TRBJ1-1
D gene: -
clone size: -
V gene: TRBV2

CDR3 DNA: TGTGCCATAAAAGACAGGGATAATTCACCCCTCCACTTT
CDR3 protein: CAIKDRDNSPLHF
J gene: TRBJ1-6
D gene: TRBD1
clone size: -
V gene: TRBV10-3

CDR3 DNA: TGCGCCAGCAGCCAACGGGGAATGAACACTGAAGCTTTCTTT
CDR3 protein: CASSQRGMNTEAFF
J gene: TRBJ1-1
D gene: -
clone size: -
V gene: TRBV4-1

CDR3 DNA: TGTGCCAGCACCTCAGGGGGGCGCACTCTTCCCGAGCAGTACTTC
CDR3 protein: CASTSGGRTLPEQYF
J gene: TRBJ2-7
D gene: -
clone size: -
V gene: TRBV21-1

CDR3 DNA: TGTGCCAATTCCCCCGCGGAGGGGCACCGGATAGCCAAAAACATTCAGTACTTC
CDR3 protein: CANSPAEGHRIAKNIQYF
J gene: TRBJ2-4
D gene: -
clone size: once
V gene: TRBV21-1

CDR3 DNA: TGTGCCAGCAGCATGGGGCGAAACACTGAAGCTTTCTTT
CDR3 protein: CASSMGRNTEAFF
J gene: TRBJ1-1
D gene: -
clone size: -
V gene: TRBV27

CDR3 DNA: TGTGCCAGCAGTTTATCCCCAGGGGCCTACGAGCAGTACTTC
CDR3 protein: CASSLSPGAYEQYF
J gene: TRBJ2-7
D gene: -
clone size: -
V gene: TRBV27